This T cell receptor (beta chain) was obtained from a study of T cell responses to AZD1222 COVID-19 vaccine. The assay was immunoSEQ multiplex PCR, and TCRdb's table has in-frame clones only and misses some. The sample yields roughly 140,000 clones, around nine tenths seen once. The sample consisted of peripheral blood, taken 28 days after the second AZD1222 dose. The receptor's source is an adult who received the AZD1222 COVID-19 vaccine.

Here the CDR3 reads CASSPQSAPGEQFF. The CDR3 bases are TGTGCCAGCAGCCCTCAGTCGGCCCCCGGTGAGCAGTTCTTC. The chain combines TRBV11-3 with TRBJ2-1; D is undetermined. Trimming left V 5 bases short and J 9 bases short, with 17 bases between. The CDR3 contains 14 residues. Germline V gene data show CDR1 as SGHNT and CDR2 as YENEEA.